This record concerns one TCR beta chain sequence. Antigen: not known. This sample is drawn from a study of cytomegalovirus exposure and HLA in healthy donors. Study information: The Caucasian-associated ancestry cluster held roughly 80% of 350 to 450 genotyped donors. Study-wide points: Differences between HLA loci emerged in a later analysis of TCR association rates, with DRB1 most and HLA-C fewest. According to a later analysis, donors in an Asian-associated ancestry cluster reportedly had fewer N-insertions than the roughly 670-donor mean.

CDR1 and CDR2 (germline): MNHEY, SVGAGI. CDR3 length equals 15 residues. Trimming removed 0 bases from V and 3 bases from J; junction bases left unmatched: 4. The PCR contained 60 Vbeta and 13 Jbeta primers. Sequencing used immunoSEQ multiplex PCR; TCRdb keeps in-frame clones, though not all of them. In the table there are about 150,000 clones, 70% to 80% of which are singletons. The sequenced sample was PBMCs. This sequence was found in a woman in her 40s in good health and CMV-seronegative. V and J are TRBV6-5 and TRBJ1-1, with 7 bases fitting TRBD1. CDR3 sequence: CASSYSTRGDTEAFF. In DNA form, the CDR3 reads TGTGCCAGCAGTTACTCGACCAGGGGGGACACTGAAGCTTTCTTT.